Each of the 20 T cell receptor beta chains below was sequenced from the same sample in a study of radiation and T cells in renal cell carcinoma. Sequencing was performed with immunoSEQ multiplex PCR; in TCRdb, only in-frame clones are kept and a portion is missing. The sample carries 60,000 or so clones, 60% to 85% recorded once. Stated time point: blood 4 weeks post-SBRT, at nephrectomy. The treatment denotes: 15 Gy SBRT to primary tumor, nephrectomy 4 weeks later. Sequences were derived from blood, sampled from a patient whose treatment included radiotherapy and nephrectomy. The receptors originated from a man in his sixties with renal cell carcinoma.

This clone was detected a few times. The chain joins TRBV27 to TRBJ1-6; D is perhaps TRBD1 (6 bases). Germline CDR1 and CDR2: MNHEY and SMNVEV (reference sequence). Deletions cut 4 bases from V and 9 bases from J, with 16 bases between. The CDR3 length is 15 residues. CDR3 DNA: TGTGCCAGCAGTTCCGTGGAGGGGGGGGCTTCACCCCTCCACTTT. This sequence encodes CASSSVEGGASPLHF.

The chain has TRBV11-2 and TRBJ1-1; D unclear. This CDR3 contains 15 residues. Trimming took off 1 base at V and 0 bases at J, with 9 bases between the two ends. The germline gives CDR1 SGHAT, CDR2 FQNNGV. CDR3 region: CASSLGQTMNTEAFF. CDR3 nucleotide sequence: TGTGCCAGCAGCTTAGGTCAGACCATGAACACTGAAGCTTTCTTT.

This sequence joins TRBV10-3 and TRBJ2-3; the match to TRBD2 covers 9 bases. Germline V gene sequence: CDR1 ENHRY, CDR2 SYGVKD. Unmatched junction bases numbered 9, after V lost 11 bases and J lost 3 bases. The CDR3 loop spans 14 amino acids. The CDR3 DNA follows: TGTGCCCTGGGGCGGGGGGGCGTGACAGATACGCAGTATTTT. Residues: CALGRGGVTDTQYF.

The V and J genes are TRBV12-5 and TRBJ1-1; D not certain. Germline V gives CDR1 LGHNT, CDR2 FRNRAP. V lost 5 bases and J 3 bases, leaving 13 bases between the germline ends. This CDR3 has 14 residues. The CDR3 DNA sequence: TGTGCTAGTGGTCTCCGTAGGGCGGACACTGAAGCTTTCTTT. Residues: CASGLRRADTEAFF. Combining the CDR3 with reference TRBV12-5 and TRBJ1-1 gives the whole variable domain DARVTQTPRHKVTEMGQEVTMRCQPILGHNTVFWYRQTMMQGLELLAYFRNRAPLDDSGMPKDRFSAEMPDATLATLKIQPSEPRDSAVYFCASGLRRADTEAFFGQGTRLTVV.

The chain recombines TRBV18 with TRBJ2-6; D is perhaps TRBD1 or TRBD2 (6 bases each). Trimming cost V 4 bases and J 0 bases, with 16 bases left between them. Germline values: CDR1 KGHSH, CDR2 LQKENI. This CDR3 contains 18 residues. The CDR3 DNA follows: TGTGCCAGCTCACGGGGACAAGGGGGGAGCTCTGGGGCCAACGTCCTGACTTTC. Translated: CASSRGQGGSSGANVLTF.

The V gene is TRBV4-3, the J gene TRBJ1-1; 8 bases agree with TRBD1. The CDR3 contains 19 residues. V gave up 0 bases and J gave up 5 bases; unmatched junction bases: 17. Germline V lookup: CDR1 LGHNA, CDR2 YSLEER. The DNA of the CDR3 is TGCGCCAGCAGCCAAGATTTTTTCGGACAGGGCCCGTTGAGGACTGAAGCTTTCTTT. It codes for CASSQDFFGQGPLRTEAFF.

The rearrangement joins TRBV2 to TRBJ2-1; 7 bases map to TRBD2. The germline V gene encodes CDR1 SNHLY and CDR2 FYNNEI. The CDR3 is made up of 15 amino acids. With 8 bases clipped from V and 0 bases from J, the junction kept 7 bases outside the gene matches. CDR3 region: CASQREGSSYNEQFF. The CDR3 nucleotides read TGTGCCAGCCAAAGGGAGGGGAGCTCCTACAATGAGCAGTTCTTC.

The V call is TRBV27, the J call TRBJ1-1; a weak D match, TRBD1 (5 bases). CDR1 and CDR2 (germline): MNHEY, SMNVEV (reference sequence). V gave up 7 bases and J gave up 1 base, with 10 bases separating them. The CDR3 length is 13 residues. This chain's CDR3 is CASKGTENTEAFF. The CDR3 nucleotides read TGTGCCAGCAAGGGGACGGAGAACACTGAAGCTTTCTTT.

CDR3 DNA sequence: TGTGCCAGCAGCGTTTTGGGGCAAGATACGCAGTATTTT. Translation gives CASSVLGQDTQYF. This chain connects TRBV11-1 to TRBJ2-3; TRBD1 is a possible D gene (5 bases). The CDR3 is 13 amino acids. V dropped 5 bases and J dropped 5 bases, with 11 bases sitting between them. CDR1 is SGHAT, CDR2 FQDESV, per germline (reference sequence).

J is TRBJ2-3 and V is TRBV10-2, with TRBD2 matching over 13 bases. Germline V gene data show CDR1 as WSHSY and CDR2 as SAAADI. The CDR3 is 14 residues long. J lost 5 bases, V lost 4 bases, and 0 bases had no gene match. The CDR3, as DNA: TGCGCCAGCAGTGGGACTAGCGGGAGAGATACGCAGTATTTT. Its translation is CASSGTSGRDTQYF.

This clone was observed a single time. This chain connects TRBV10-3 to TRBJ2-1; 12 positions agree with TRBD2. The germline CDR1 and CDR2 sequences are ENHRY and SYGVKD. The CDR3 totals 16 residues. V shed 6 bases, J shed 0 bases, and the junction held 3 bases outside the gene matches. Written as DNA, the CDR3 is TGTGCCATCAGGGTGACTAGCGGGAGCTCCTACAATGAGCAGTTCTTC. Protein product: CAIRVTSGSSYNEQFF.

The chain is built from TRBV6-1 and TRBJ1-1; 7 nucleotides align to TRBD1. Germline assignment: CDR1 MNHNS and CDR2 SASEGT. Unmatched junction bases numbered 9, after V lost 5 bases and J lost 12 bases. This CDR3 contains 12 residues. This CDR3 is CASSPPRGQTFF. The CDR3 bases are TGTGCCAGCAGTCCCCCGAGGGGGCAGACTTTCTTT.

In its sample, this clone was seen a few times. The chain employs TRBV14 and TRBJ2-7, with 7 bases identical to TRBD2. This CDR3 region has 18 residues. Per the germline V gene, CDR1 is SGHDN and CDR2 is FVKESK. Trimming removed 3 bases from V and 2 bases from J; junction bases left unmatched: 16. The CDR3 bases are TGTGCCAGCAGCCATCGCTGGTATCGGCGGGAGTCCGCCTACGAGCAGTACGTC. This gives the protein CASSHRWYRRESAYEQYV.

The CDR3 bases are TGTGCCAGCAGTGAATATGGCGTGGGGGAGCAGTACGTC. This translates into CASSEYGVGEQYV. This chain links TRBV25-1 with TRBJ2-7; D unclear. Trimming shortened V by 0 bases and J by 7 bases, and 10 bases separated the two germline ends. Per germline, CDR1 MGHDK and CDR2 SYGVNS. The CDR3 extends over 13 amino acids.

The CDR3 is CASMPGQGVFNEKLFF. The CDR3 DNA sequence: TGTGCCAGTATGCCCGGACAGGGGGTATTTAATGAAAAACTGTTTTTT. V is TRBV19 and J is TRBJ1-4; TRBD1 aligns across 10 bases. In germline, CDR1 is LNHDA, CDR2 SQIVND (reference sequence). The V gene end was trimmed by 7 bases and the J gene end by 4 bases; junction bases not matched to a gene: 9. This CDR3 region has 16 residues.

The genes are TRBV2 and TRBJ2-7, with 9 nucleotides matching TRBD2. From germline, CDR1 is SNHLY and CDR2 FYNNEI. The CDR3 consists of 13 residues. The V gene end was trimmed by 3 bases and the J gene end by 6 bases; junction bases not matched to a gene: 3. This CDR3 reads CASSEGTSLEQYV. The CDR3 DNA sequence: TGTGCCAGCAGTGAGGGGACTAGCCTCGAGCAGTACGTC.

This sequence joins TRBV19 and TRBJ1-6; the D is unclear. Germline CDR1 reads LNHDA; CDR2 reads SQIVND (reference sequence). The CDR3 is made up of 15 amino acids. Trimming left V 1 base short and J 7 bases short, with 11 bases between. CDR3 sequence (DNA): TGTGCCAGTAGTATAGCGGGGTCCCCGAATTCACCCCTCCACTTT. Its translation: CASSIAGSPNSPLHF.

The sample holds one count of this clone. V and J are TRBV10-2 and TRBJ1-1, with 7 bases that match TRBD1. CDR1 WSHSY and CDR2 SAAADI come from the germline V gene. The CDR3 is made up of 16 amino acids. Germline trimming cut 7 bases from V and 1 base from J; bases unmatched to any gene: 12. The CDR3 bases are TGCGCCAGCACCCGCCCTTACAGGGGCGAGAACACTGAAGCTTTCTTT. It yields the protein CASTRPYRGENTEAFF.

Worth noting for this clone: A read error may account for a junction end that differs from germline. The CDR3 region is CASSPEQLNEKLLF. CDR3 coding DNA: TGTGCCAGCAGCCCAGAACAGTTAAATGAAAAACTGCTTTTT. The chain employs TRBV7-2 and TRBJ1-4; the D is unclear. Germline CDR1 reads SGHTA; CDR2 reads FQGNSA. The CDR3 runs to 14 residues.

The genes are TRBV12-5 and TRBJ2-7; 8 bases match TRBD2. Losses at the gene ends were 2 bases for V and 1 base for J; bases not matched to a gene: 7. The CDR3 contains 16 residues. Germline V CDR1 and CDR2: LGHNT, FRNRAP. The DNA of the CDR3 is TGTGCTAGTGGTTTGAGCGCGGGGGGACGATCCTACGAGCAGTACTTC. It encodes CASGLSAGGRSYEQYF.